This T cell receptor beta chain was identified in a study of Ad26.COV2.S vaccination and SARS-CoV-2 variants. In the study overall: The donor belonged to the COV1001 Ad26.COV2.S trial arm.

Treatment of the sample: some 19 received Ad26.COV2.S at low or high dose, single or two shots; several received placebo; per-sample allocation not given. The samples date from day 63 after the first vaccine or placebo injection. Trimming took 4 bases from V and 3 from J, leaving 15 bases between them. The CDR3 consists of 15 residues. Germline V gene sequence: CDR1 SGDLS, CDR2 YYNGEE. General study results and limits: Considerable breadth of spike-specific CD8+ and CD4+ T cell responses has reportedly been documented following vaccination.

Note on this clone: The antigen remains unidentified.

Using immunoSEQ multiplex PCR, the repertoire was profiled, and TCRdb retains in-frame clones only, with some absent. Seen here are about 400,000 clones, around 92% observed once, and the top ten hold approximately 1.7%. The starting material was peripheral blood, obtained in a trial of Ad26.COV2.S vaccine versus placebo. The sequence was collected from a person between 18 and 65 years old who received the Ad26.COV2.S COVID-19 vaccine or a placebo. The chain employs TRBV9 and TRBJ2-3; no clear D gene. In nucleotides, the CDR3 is TGTGCCAGCAGCACAAGACCAACCGGGACAGATACGCAGTATTTT. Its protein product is CASSTRPTGTDTQYF.